This TCR beta chain is drawn from a study of cytomegalovirus exposure and HLA in healthy donors. Whole-study findings and limits: Subsequent analysis of the 120 or so validation repertoires found a tendency for first-cohort TCR clusters to co-occur. According to the study, about 180 TCR beta chains were cytomegalovirus-associated.

TCRdb's copy holds only in-frame clones and misses some; the assay was immunoSEQ multiplex PCR. The sample gives 140,000 or so clones, 75% to 90% of which show up once; 6.2% is in the top ten. Germline assignment: CDR1 MDHEN and CDR2 SYDVKM. V was shortened by 7 bases and J by 4 bases, with 16 bases between the two germline ends. This CDR3 spans 15 amino acids. Note on this clone: Its cognate antigen is unknown.

The sample taken for sequencing was PBMCs. The sequence was collected from a woman younger than 45 in good health and CMV-seropositive. The chain employs TRBV28 and TRBJ1-4, with D tentatively TRBD1 (6 bases). The CDR3 spells CASTLGGPLNEKLFF. CDR3 coding DNA: TGTGCCAGCACCCTAGGGGGACCGCTTAATGAAAAACTGTTTTTT.